In this sample, the clone carrying this T cell receptor beta chain turned up a few times. What it binds is unknown. These data are taken from a study of T cells in Graves' hyperthyroidism and ophthalmopathy. The TCR beta CDR3 regions underwent amplification using RNA transcripts as the source. HTBI primers were employed in a first-round RT-PCR of the TCR CDR3. TCRdb passed the multiplex PCR reads through MiXCR, listing each CDR3 protein once. The top ten clones hold just under 45% of a sample with approximately 200,000 distinct CDR3 sequences, approximately 20% of them seen once. Stable hyperthyroidism: no ophthalmopathy progression over 18 months of follow-up. A patient was excluded if there was uncontrolled infection, other autoimmune disease, pregnancy or lactation. Thyroid ultrasound, orbital computed tomography, clinical symptoms, and serum thyroxine and TRAb underpinned diagnoses. Trimming cost V 5 bases and J 4 bases, with 10 bases left between them. Germline lookup yields CDR1 KGHDR and CDR2 SFDVKD. CDR3 length equals 13 residues.

Study-level points and caveats: In the blood, most expanded thyroid clonotypes above 0.001 appeared as well.

The sequenced sample consisted of blood. The rearrangement joins TRBV24-1 to TRBJ1-1, with D tentatively TRBD1 (6 bases). The clonotype was recovered from a man aged 35-49 years with Graves' hyperthyroidism. For the CDR3, the DNA is TGTGCCACCAGTGGTCAAGGGGGCACTGAAGCTTTCTTT. Its translation is CATSGQGGTEAFF.